The 19 T cell receptor beta chains given below trace back to one sample, sequenced in a study of a mutant IDH1 vaccine in newly diagnosed glioma. Time point meaning: week 35, safety follow-up. In every dose of vaccine, 300 ug of mutant IDH1 20-mer peptide was given alongside topical imiquimod. Antigens for these TCRs are unknown. Profiled with immunoSEQ multiplex PCR; TCRdb holds only in-frame clones, not every one. Of about 69,000 clones in the sample, around nine tenths were seen once. Specimen: PBMCs, collected from a glioma patient whose treatment included an IDH1 peptide vaccine. Source of these receptors: a man younger than 45 with glioma.

The DNA of the CDR3 is TGTGCCAGCAGCATAGGGACAGGGCGAATCGATGGCTACACCTTC. Its protein is CASSIGTGRIDGYTF. The rearrangement uses TRBV5-4 and TRBJ1-2, with TRBD1 matching over 9 bases. Looked up from germline, CDR1 is SGHNT and CDR2 is YYREEE (reference sequence). Trimming took 4 bases from V and 6 from J; bases not matched to a gene: 10. This CDR3 region has 15 residues.

The chain couples TRBV25-1 to TRBJ2-7; no reliable D call. Germline-derived CDR1 and CDR2 are MGHDK and SYGVNS. Trimming stripped 3 bases from V and 9 bases from J, with 15 bases between. This CDR3 contains 13 residues. CDR3 sequence reads: CASSDRISGGQYF. Here the CDR3 DNA reads TGTGCCAGCAGTGACAGGATTTCAGGCGGGCAGTACTTC.

The chain employs TRBV5-1 and TRBJ1-1; D is undetermined. This CDR3 has 16 amino acids. Trimming took 5 bases from V and 3 from J, leaving 20 bases between them. From germline, CDR1 is SGHRS and CDR2 YFSETQ. CDR3 loop: CASSSPSFSSDTEAFF. CDR3 nucleotides: TGCGCCAGCAGTTCCCCAAGTTTCAGCAGTGACACTGAAGCTTTCTTT.

V usage is TRBV18 and J usage is TRBJ1-3; maybe TRBD1 (6 bases). The V and J ends lost 4 bases and 2 bases respectively, with 18 bases between them. Germline assignment: CDR1 KGHSH and CDR2 LQKENI. This CDR3 has 17 residues. The DNA for the CDR3 is TGTGCCAGCTCACAGCGGGGGGCCCTACCTACTGGAAACACCATATATTTT. Its translation is CASSQRGALPTGNTIYF.

The chain recombines TRBV6-1 with TRBJ2-3; 8 bases are a match to TRBD2. V was pared by 4 bases and J by 4 bases, with 10 bases of the junction left unmatched. The CDR3 runs 16 residues. CDR1 MNHNS and CDR2 SASEGT come from the germline V gene. This chain's CDR3 is CASSVGLAEGADTQYF. DNA of the CDR3: TGTGCCAGCAGTGTTGGACTAGCCGAAGGGGCAGATACGCAGTATTTT.

This clone was seen more than once but under ten times. The chain combines TRBV5-1 with TRBJ1-5; no clear D. Germline V gives CDR1 SGHRS, CDR2 YFSETQ. V lost 0 bases and J lost 0, with 7 bases in between. The CDR3 contains 15 residues. The CDR3 DNA is TGCGCCAGCAGCTTGGACAGAAATAGCAATCAGCCCCAGCATTTT. Its protein product is CASSLDRNSNQPQHF.

The chain is built from TRBV6-5 and TRBJ1-1; D unclear. With 10 bases removed from V and 1 base from J, the gap between germline ends came to 16 bases. This CDR3 has 14 residues. Germline values: CDR1 MNHEY, CDR2 SVGAGI. The CDR3 region has the DNA TGTGCCACGTCGTGGATGGGCTGGAACACTGAAGCTTTCTTT. This gives the protein CATSWMGWNTEAFF.

The CDR3 loop reads CASSEFIYGYTF. The DNA for the CDR3 is TGTGCCAGCAGTGAATTTATCTATGGCTACACCTTC. This chain uses TRBV2 with TRBJ1-2; no definite D call. Trimming removed 2 bases at V and 4 bases at J, with 5 bases between. The CDR3 loop spans 12 amino acids. Germline V gives CDR1 SNHLY, CDR2 FYNNEI.

The chain combines TRBV7-6 with TRBJ1-4, with D hard to call. The CDR3 extends over 16 amino acids. V lost 2 bases and J 0 bases, leaving 10 bases between the germline ends. CDR1 is SGHVS, CDR2 FNYEAQ, per germline. The CDR3 DNA reads TGTGCCAGCAGCTTAAGATCAGGCGCAACTAATGAAAAACTGTTTTTT. This codes for CASSLRSGATNEKLFF.

This chain connects TRBV4-1 to TRBJ2-6, with 10 bases identical to TRBD1. This CDR3 has 17 residues. CDR1 MGHRA and CDR2 YSYEKL come from the germline V gene. V gave up 4 bases and J gave up 2 bases; unmatched junction bases: 5. CDR3 loop: CASSPRQGATGANVLTF. CDR3 bases: TGCGCCAGCAGCCCCCGACAGGGGGCGACTGGGGCCAACGTCCTGACTTTC.

The V call is TRBV7-9, the J call TRBJ1-1; D is ambiguous. The V and J ends lost 5 bases and 1 base respectively, with 11 bases between them. Germline V gene data show CDR1 as SEHNR and CDR2 as FQNEAQ (reference sequence). This CDR3 is 14 amino acids long. CDR3 amino acids: CASSRTQRNTEAFF. DNA for the CDR3: TGTGCCAGCAGCCGGACCCAACGGAACACTGAAGCTTTCTTT.

This chain uses TRBV6-1 with TRBJ1-1, with a possible D match to TRBD1 (5 bases). Trimming took off 5 bases at V and 0 bases at J, with 13 bases between the two ends. This CDR3 is built from 15 residues. Germline CDR1 MNHNS, CDR2 SASEGT. The CDR3 sequence is CASSRHRNLNTEAFF. The CDR3 bases are TGTGCCAGCAGTCGACACAGGAACTTGAACACTGAAGCTTTCTTT.

The CDR3 nucleotides read TGTGCCAGCAGTACTAACGGGGGGCTGGACACTGAAGCTTTCTTT. Translated: CASSTNGGLDTEAFF. This chain links TRBV27 with TRBJ1-1, with a weak D call TRBD1 (6 bases). The CDR3 consists of 15 residues. CDR1 and CDR2 (germline): MNHEY, SMNVEV (reference sequence). V was pared by 5 bases and J by 3 bases, with 16 bases between.

The chain joins TRBV28 to TRBJ1-5; D perhaps matches TRBD1 (5 bases). Trimming left V 3 bases short and J 7 bases short, with 16 bases between. Germline lookup yields CDR1 MDHEN and CDR2 SYDVKM. There are 15 residues in the CDR3. The CDR3 is CASSFVGLQGQPQHF. CDR3 bases: TGTGCCAGCAGTTTTGTTGGCCTTCAGGGACAGCCCCAGCATTTT.

The chain recombines TRBV7-9 with TRBJ2-5, with TRBD2 identical over 10 bases. The germline CDR1 and CDR2 sequences are SEHNR and FQNEAQ (reference sequence). The trim removed 5 bases at V and 2 bases at J, leaving 2 bases unmatched. The CDR3 is 14 amino acids. CDR3 amino acids: CASSSGRDQETQYF. In DNA form, the CDR3 reads TGTGCCAGCAGCAGCGGGAGGGATCAAGAGACCCAGTACTTC. The full variable domain, its missing parts supplied by reference TRBV7-9 and TRBJ2-5, is DTGVSQNPRHKITKRGQNVTFRCDPISEHNRLYWYRQTLGQGPEFLTYFQNEAQLEKSRLLSDRFSAERPKGSFSTLEIQRTEQGDSAMYLCASSSGRDQETQYFGPGTRLLVL.

The chain carries TRBV9 and TRBJ1-2; a possible D gene is TRBD1 (5 bases). V shed 3 bases and J shed 6 bases, with 15 bases lying between them. CDR1 SGDLS and CDR2 YYNGEE come from the germline V gene. The CDR3 length is 14 residues. This chain's CDR3 is CASSATARFDGYTF. CDR3 nucleotides: TGTGCCAGCAGCGCGACAGCCCGCTTCGATGGCTACACCTTC. Based on the CDR3 plus reference TRBV9 and TRBJ1-2, the full variable domain is DSGVTQTPKHLITATGQRVTLRCSPRSGDLSVYWYQQSLDQGLQFLIQYYNGEERAKGNILERFSAQQFPDLHSELNLSSLELGDSALYFCASSATARFDGYTFGSGTRLTVV.

The chain couples TRBV2 to TRBJ2-3, with TRBD1 matching over 7 bases. V shed 2 bases and J 0 bases; nucleotides not matched to a gene: 5. The CDR3 runs 16 residues. Germline CDR1 reads SNHLY; CDR2 reads FYNNEI. The CDR3 DNA reads TGTGCCAGCAGTGAATTTTGGGACAGAAGCACAGATACGCAGTATTTT. Protein product: CASSEFWDRSTDTQYF.

The chain combines TRBV2 with TRBJ1-1; D gene unclear. Trimming removed 4 bases at V and 3 bases at J, with 9 bases between. The CDR3 length is 13 residues. Germline assignment: CDR1 SNHLY and CDR2 FYNNEI. The CDR3 reads CASSGVMDTEAFF. The DNA of the CDR3 is TGTGCCAGCAGTGGGGTGATGGACACTGAAGCTTTCTTT.

V usage is TRBV25-1 and J usage is TRBJ2-7; TRBD1 agrees at 7 bases. CDR3 size: 13 residues. Germline lookup yields CDR1 MGHDK and CDR2 SYGVNS. V gave up 3 bases and J gave up 6 bases; unmatched junction bases: 5. The CDR3 coding sequence is TGTGCCAGCAGTGAGCCCGGGACAGCCGAGCAGTACTTC. As protein: CASSEPGTAEQYF.